Listed below are T cell receptor beta chains from one sample, sequenced in a study of blood T cell repertoires in COVID-19. The repertoire was sequenced with immunoSEQ multiplex PCR; TCRdb's copy has only in-frame clones and lacks some. The repertoire consists of under 300,000 clones, with 88% occurring once and the leading ten covering approximately 2.2%. Sequencing was performed on peripheral blood. These receptors came from a middle-aged woman who had recovered from COVID-19. Both conserved end residues are part of each CDR3. D genes are given only for firm matches. Only part of the rows carry a size: once, few, many, or a class if the clone is expanded.

D	J	V	size	CDR3	DNA
TRBD1	TRBJ2-7	TRBV10-3	NA	CAIRNGTVYEQYF	TGTGCCATCAGGAACGGGACAGTGTACGAGCAGTACTTC
NA	TRBJ1-2	TRBV29-1	NA	CSAQDSYYGYTF	TGCAGCGCCCAGGACAGCTACTATGGCTACACCTTC
TRBD1	TRBJ2-1	TRBV27	NA	CASSATYNRGSSYNEQFF	TGTGCCAGCAGCGCAACTTACAACAGGGGAAGCTCCTACAATGAGCAGTTCTTC
TRBD1	TRBJ2-2	TRBV5-4	NA	CASSWDRRTGELFF	TGTGCCAGCAGCTGGGACAGACGCACCGGGGAGCTGTTTTTT
TRBD1	TRBJ2-7	TRBV2	NA	CASRADRGSAYEQYF	TGTGCCAGCAGGGCCGACAGGGGAAGTGCCTACGAGCAGTACTTC
NA	TRBJ2-7	TRBV7-8	NA	CASQQAGSYEQYF	TGTGCCAGCCAACAGGCAGGCTCCTACGAGCAGTACTTC
NA	TRBJ1-6	TRBV19	NA	CASSIDSLPSPLHF	TGTGCCAGTAGTATAGACTCCCTCCCTTCACCCCTCCACTTT
TRBD2	TRBJ2-1	TRBV12-5	NA	CASGQGLTSRGDEQFF	TGTGCTAGTGGCCAAGGTTTGACTAGCCGAGGAGATGAGCAGTTCTTC
TRBD1	TRBJ1-2	TRBV29-1	few	CSGTGEEGYTF	TGCAGCGGTACAGGGGAGGAAGGCTACACCTTC
TRBD1	TRBJ2-5	TRBV27	NA	CASSRGTGVRQETQYF	TGTGCCAGCAGTAGGGGGACAGGGGTAAGGCAAGAGACCCAGTACTTC
TRBD1	TRBJ1-3	TRBV3-1/TRBV3-2	NA	CASSQRTGSPGNTIYF	TGTGCCAGCAGTCAGAGGACAGGGTCCCCCGGAAACACCATATATTTT
TRBD2	TRBJ2-2	TRBV7-2	NA	CASSFLRTSGVTGELFF	TGTGCCAGCAGCTTCTTGAGGACTAGCGGGGTCACCGGGGAGCTGTTTTTT
TRBD1	TRBJ2-2	TRBV15	NA	CATSSGDRASHGGELFF	TGTGCCACCAGCAGTGGGGACAGGGCGTCTCACGGCGGGGAGCTGTTTTTT
NA	TRBJ1-5	TRBV13	NA	CASSPGLSNQPQHF	TGTGCCAGCAGCCCGGGACTGAGCAATCAGCCCCAGCATTTT
NA	TRBJ2-1	TRBV6-2/TRBV6-3	NA	CASSYNRDEQFF	TGTGCCAGCAGTTACAACCGGGATGAGCAGTTCTTC
NA	TRBJ2-3	TRBV7-2	once	CASQVPYTTDTQYF	TGTGCCAGCCAAGTCCCGTACACGACAGATACGCAGTATTTT
TRBD2	TRBJ2-7	TRBV24-1	NA	CATAPAGGTYEQYF	TGTGCCACCGCACCTGCGGGGGGGACGTACGAGCAGTACTTC
NA	TRBJ1-6	TRBV21-1	NA	CASSSRRDSPLHF	TGTGCCAGCAGCTCGCGCAGGGATTCACCCCTCCACTTT
NA	TRBJ1-5	TRBV19	NA	CASSIGGEGSNQPQHF	TGTGCCAGTAGTATAGGTGGGGAGGGTAGCAATCAGCCCCAGCATTTT
NA	TRBJ2-1	TRBV27	NA	CASSIHTEYNEQFF	TGTGCCAGCAGTATTCACACCGAATACAATGAGCAGTTCTTC
TRBD1	TRBJ2-1	TRBV5-1	NA	CASRSQGEWTTDEQFF	TGCGCCAGCCGTTCCCAGGGGGAGTGGACCACAGATGAGCAGTTCTTC
NA	TRBJ2-1	TRBV25-1	NA	CASRPDTNYNEQFF	TGTGCCAGCAGACCAGACACGAACTACAATGAGCAGTTCTTC
NA	TRBJ2-2	TRBV4-1	NA	CASSQAGRGAARTGELFF	TGCGCCAGCAGCCAGGCGGGGCGAGGGGCCGCCAGGACCGGGGAGCTGTTTTTT
TRBD1	TRBJ2-7	TRBV20-1	NA	CSASEGARGEQYF	TGCAGTGCTAGTGAGGGGGCGCGAGGCGAGCAGTACTTC
TRBD2	TRBJ2-1	TRBV7-2	NA	CASSRTSGGAYRNEQFF	TGTGCCAGCAGCAGGACTAGCGGGGGGGCCTATCGGAATGAGCAGTTCTTC
TRBD1	TRBJ1-2	TRBV2	NA	CASRLPGGWGYTF	TGTGCCAGCAGATTACCAGGGGGCTGGGGCTACACCTTC
NA	TRBJ1-2	TRBV9	NA	CASSVGGAPSPDYGYTF	TGTGCCAGCAGCGTGGGTGGGGCCCCATCCCCAGACTATGGCTACACCTTC
NA	TRBJ2-2	TRBV27	NA	CASSPFLDTGELFF	TGTGCCAGCAGCCCATTTTTAGACACCGGGGAGCTGTTTTTT
TRBD1	TRBJ1-2	TRBV12-5	NA	CASGLARDRLFNGYTF	TGTGCTAGTGGTTTGGCCCGGGACAGGTTATTTAATGGCTACACCTTC
TRBD1	TRBJ1-5	TRBV6-2/TRBV6-3	few	CASSWDRGRGQPQHF	TGTGCCAGCAGTTGGGACAGGGGGCGAGGGCAGCCCCAGCATTTT
TRBD2	TRBJ2-3	TRBV20-1	NA	CSASGTSGGPRLDTQYF	TGCAGTGCTAGTGGGACTAGCGGGGGGCCGAGATTAGATACGCAGTATTTT
NA	TRBJ2-5	TRBV5-1	NA	CASSSDSVQETQYF	TGCGCCAGCAGCTCGGACAGTGTCCAAGAGACCCAGTACTTC
TRBD2	TRBJ2-1	TRBV7-2	NA	CASSSALAGVDEQFF	TGTGCCAGCAGCTCCGCACTAGCGGGAGTCGATGAGCAGTTCTTC
NA	TRBJ1-6	TRBV20-1	NA	CSASLKSSYNSPLHF	TGCAGTGCTAGTCTTAAGAGCTCCTATAATTCACCCCTCCACTTT
TRBD1	TRBJ1-2	TRBV9	NA	CASSELLTGGYGYTF	TGTGCCAGCAGCGAGCTTCTAACAGGGGGCTATGGCTACACCTTC
NA	TRBJ2-3	TRBV18	NA	CASSPGGNPGTQYF	TGTGCCAGCTCACCTGGAGGTAATCCGGGAACGCAGTATTTT
NA	TRBJ2-6	TRBV27	NA	CASSRQASSGANVLTF	TGTGCCAGCAGTCGACAGGCGAGCTCTGGGGCCAACGTCCTGACTTTC
TRBD2	TRBJ2-7	TRBV29-1	NA	CSVEGGLGTYEQYF	TGCAGCGTTGAAGGGGGACTAGGTACCTACGAGCAGTACTTC
NA	TRBJ1-2	TRBV19	NA	CASSILGDYGYTF	TGTGCCAGTAGTATCTTGGGCGACTATGGCTACACCTTC
TRBD1	TRBJ1-2	TRBV28	NA	CASSFTTGGRYGYTF	TGTGCCAGCAGTTTTACGACAGGGGGCCGCTATGGCTACACCTTC
NA	TRBJ2-7	TRBV15	NA	CATSLAPYEQYF	TGTGCCACCAGCCTAGCCCCCTACGAGCAGTACTTC
NA	TRBJ1-4	TRBV7-9	NA	CASSRGINEKLFF	TGTGCCAGCAGCCGAGGGATTAATGAAAAACTGTTTTTT
NA	TRBJ1-2	TRBV12-5	few	CASGLVLQGNYGYTF	TGTGCTAGTGGTTTGGTGTTGCAGGGCAACTATGGCTACACCTTC
NA	TRBJ1-1	TRBV7-2	once	CASSTIPGGTEAFF	TGTGCCAGCAGCACTATCCCTGGAGGCACTGAAGCTTTCTTT
NA	TRBJ2-1	TRBV19	NA	CASSNPPGHLGNEQFF	TGTGCCAGTAGTAATCCCCCGGGACACCTTGGGAATGAGCAGTTCTTC
TRBD2	TRBJ2-2	TRBV6-4	NA	CASSDSTSGGELFF	TGTGCCAGCAGTGACTCGACTAGCGGGGGGGAGCTGTTTTTT
TRBD1	TRBJ2-2	TRBV6-2/TRBV6-3	NA	CASSRQGYTGELFF	TGTGCCAGCAGTAGACAGGGATACACCGGGGAGCTGTTTTTT
TRBD1	TRBJ1-2	TRBV10-3	NA	CASEKAGTGGAYGYTF	TGTGCCTCTGAGAAGGCCGGGACAGGGGGAGCCTATGGCTACACCTTC